A selection of T cell receptor beta chains follows, all from one sample in a study of cytomegalovirus exposure and HLA in healthy donors. TCRdb keeps only in-frame clones here, not all; method: immunoSEQ multiplex PCR. Its table lists 90,000 to 130,000 clones. Sequencing was performed on PBMCs. Receptors were obtained from a man aged 35-49 years in good health and CMV-seropositive. CDR3s include the opening cysteine and the closing phenylalanine or tryptophan. The D gene is left open where the match is weak.

v_gene	d_gene	j_gene	CDR3nt	CDR3aa
TRBV27	NA	TRBJ1-1	TGTGCCAGCAGTCTTAGGGGGTCGAGGGGAACTGAAGCTTTCTTT	CASSLRGSRGTEAFF
TRBV7-9	TRBD2	TRBJ2-1	TGTGCCAGCAACCCCGGGGGGTCCTACAATGAGCAGTTCTTC	CASNPGGSYNEQFF
TRBV5-1	NA	TRBJ1-1	TGCGCCAGCAGGAATGAGGCCTACACTGAAGCTTTCTTT	CASRNEAYTEAFF
TRBV7-2	NA	TRBJ2-7	TGTGCCAGCAGCTTAGTTCTTGGCCTCTACGAGCAGTACTTC	CASSLVLGLYEQYF
TRBV7-3	TRBD1	TRBJ2-1	TGTGCCAGCAGCCCAGGTCCCGGGACAGGGGGCGAGCAGTTCTTC	CASSPGPGTGGEQFF
TRBV6-4	TRBD2	TRBJ2-1	TGTGCCAGCAGTGGCTCCCTGACTAGCGGGAGTTACAATGAGCAGTTCTTC	CASSGSLTSGSYNEQFF
TRBV7-3	NA	TRBJ2-3	TGTGCCAGCAGTGCAGCGGCCCAATCTAGCACAGATACGCAGTATTTT	CASSAAAQSSTDTQYF
TRBV15	NA	TRBJ2-2	TGTGCCACCAGCATCAACCCCGTCTCCGCGGACACCGGGGAGCTGTTTTTT	CATSINPVSADTGELFF
TRBV7-9	NA	TRBJ2-7	TGTGCCAGCAACAAGGGGGATGAGGTCGGGCAGTACTTC	CASNKGDEVGQYF
TRBV5-1	NA	TRBJ2-7	TGCGCCAGCAGCTTGGTAGGACCCGCGGGCGAGCAGTACTTC	CASSLVGPAGEQYF
TRBV6-5	NA	TRBJ1-1	TGTGCCAGCAGTCCGACAGGTTTGAACACTGAAGCTTTCTTT	CASSPTGLNTEAFF
TRBV28	NA	TRBJ1-5	TGTGCCAGCAGACCCTCAGGGAATCAGCCCCAGCATTTT	CASRPSGNQPQHF
TRBV7-9	NA	TRBJ2-7	TGTGCCAGCAGCCTAGGAGGGGGCTGGAGCTCCTACGAGCAGTACTTC	CASSLGGGWSSYEQYF
TRBV7-3	NA	TRBJ2-3	TGTGCCAGCAGCCTCTCTCTGACAGGCACAGATACGCAGTATTTT	CASSLSLTGTDTQYF
TRBV5-8	TRBD2	TRBJ2-3	TGTGCCAGCAGCTTTCTGACTAGCGGGGCTACAGATACGCAGTATTTT	CASSFLTSGATDTQYF
TRBV6-1	TRBD1	TRBJ2-7	TGTGCCAGCAGTGAAACAGGGGGCGTAGGCTACGAGCAGTACTTC	CASSETGGVGYEQYF
TRBV4-1	TRBD1	TRBJ1-5	TGCGCCAGCAGCCAAGGCGGGACAGGCCGAAATCAGCCCCAGCATTTT	CASSQGGTGRNQPQHF
TRBV27	TRBD1	TRBJ1-5	TGTGCCAGCAGTTCGAGCAGACAGGGTCACCAGCCCCAGCATTTT	CASSSSRQGHQPQHF
TRBV7-9	TRBD2	TRBJ2-1	TGTGCCAGCAGCCCGCGGACTAGCGGTTCCTACAATGAGCAGTTCTTC	CASSPRTSGSYNEQFF
TRBV23-1	NA	TRBJ2-7	TGCGCCAGCAGTCCGACGGAGGATATGACCTACGAGCAGTACTTC	CASSPTEDMTYEQYF
TRBV9	NA	TRBJ1-5	TGTGCCAGCAGCGTAGGTCGGGGTGGGGGCAATCAGCCCCAGCATTTT	CASSVGRGGGNQPQHF
TRBV2	NA	TRBJ1-1	TGTGCCAGCAGCCTCGACTTCACTGAAGCTTTCTTT	CASSLDFTEAFF
TRBV7-8	NA	TRBJ2-7	TGTGCCAGCAGCTCTGCCCCTAGCTACGAGCAGTACTTC	CASSSAPSYEQYF
TRBV29-1	NA	TRBJ2-7	TGCAGCACAGGGAAAGGACCCTACGAGCAGTACTTC	CSTGKGPYEQYF
TRBV4-2	NA	TRBJ1-4	TGTGCCAGCAGCCTTCAACCCGGGATAAATGAAAAACTGTTTTTT	CASSLQPGINEKLFF
TRBV14	TRBD1	TRBJ2-5	TGTGCCAGCAGCCCCGACAGGGGGCGCGGGAAGACCCAGTACTTC	CASSPDRGRGKTQYF
TRBV4-2	TRBD1	TRBJ2-4	TGTGCCAGCAGCCGAGACGGGGGACAGGGTTCGGGATCGGCCAAAAACATTCAGTACTTC	CASSRDGGQGSGSAKNIQYF
TRBV9	TRBD2	TRBJ2-6	TGTGCCAGCAGCGTAGATTGGGGGACTAGCGGGCTCTCTGGGGCCAACGTCCTGACTTTC	CASSVDWGTSGLSGANVLTF
TRBV5-1	TRBD2	TRBJ2-7	TGCGCCAGCAGCTCAGGACTAGCGGGCCTCTACGAGCAGTACTTC	CASSSGLAGLYEQYF
TRBV5-1	TRBD2	TRBJ2-7	TGCGCCAGCAGGTTCCTAGCGGGAGAGGATGGCGAGCAGTACTTC	CASRFLAGEDGEQYF
TRBV5-4	TRBD1	TRBJ2-5	TGTGCCAGCAGCTTGAGGTCGGCAGGGGGCGCTGAGACCCAGTACTTC	CASSLRSAGGAETQYF
TRBV10-2	TRBD1	TRBJ1-5	TGCGCCAGCTCGGAGGACAGGTATAGCAATCAGCCCCAGCATTTT	CASSEDRYSNQPQHF
TRBV14	TRBD2	TRBJ2-5	TGTGCCAGCAGCCCAGGGGGACTAGCGGGAGGGCGTCGAGAGACCCAGTACTTC	CASSPGGLAGGRRETQYF
TRBV19	NA	TRBJ2-1	TGTGCCAGTAGTATTACCGGGAGCTCCTACAATGAGCAGTTCTTC	CASSITGSSYNEQFF
TRBV28	TRBD1	TRBJ1-2	TGTGCCAGCAGTTTCAGTGCGGGACAGGGGTTTTTTGAAGACTATGGCTACACCTTC	CASSFSAGQGFFEDYGYTF
TRBV29-1	TRBD2	TRBJ2-1	TGCAGCGTTGAGTCGCTAGCGGATTACAATGAGCAGTTCTTC	CSVESLADYNEQFF
TRBV28	NA	TRBJ2-7	TGTGCCGGGGCGACAAGCTCCTACGAGCAGTACTTC	CAGATSSYEQYF
TRBV2	NA	TRBJ2-1	TGTGCCAGCAGTGTACAGCCCACCGGGAGTATTTACAATGAGCAGTTCTTC	CASSVQPTGSIYNEQFF
TRBV2	NA	TRBJ2-5	TGTGCCAGCAGAGCTCACCCTCCAGACTATGGAGGGTTGGAGACCCAGTACTTC	CASRAHPPDYGGLETQYF
TRBV2	NA	TRBJ2-1	TGTGCCAGCAACCGGTACAATGAGCAGTTCTTC	CASNRYNEQFF
TRBV5-1	NA	TRBJ2-1	TGCGCCAGCAGCCTAACTGTACAGGGTAATGAGCAGTTCTTC	CASSLTVQGNEQFF
TRBV7-2	NA	TRBJ1-1	TGTGCCAGCAGCTTATCAGGGGTTAGAGGCACTGAAGCTTTCTTT	CASSLSGVRGTEAFF
TRBV7-8	TRBD1	TRBJ1-5	TGTGCCAGCAGCTGGGATGGACAGGGGTTTCAGCCCCAGCATTTT	CASSWDGQGFQPQHF
TRBV19	TRBD1	TRBJ2-7	TGTGCCAGTAGTATTGGGACAGGGACCTACGAGCAGTACTTC	CASSIGTGTYEQYF
TRBV7-2	TRBD2	TRBJ2-7	TGTGCCAGCAGCTCGACTAGCGGAGCCTACGAGCAGTACTTC	CASSSTSGAYEQYF
TRBV6-1	TRBD1	TRBJ1-4	TGTGCCAGCAGGGGTAGAGGGGGCACTAATGAAAAACTGTTTTTT	CASRGRGGTNEKLFF
TRBV6-6	NA	TRBJ2-1	TGTGCCAGCAGTTATCCCGGGGAGCAGTTCTTC	CASSYPGEQFF
TRBV5-4	NA	TRBJ2-3	TGTGCCAGCAGCAGGCAATTGCCAAGCGCAGATACGCAGTATTTT	CASSRQLPSADTQYF
TRBV15	NA	TRBJ2-7	TGTGCCACCAGCGGAGGGGGTTACGCGGGGTACGAGCAGTACTTC	CATSGGGYAGYEQYF
TRBV2	NA	TRBJ2-2	TGTGCCAGCAGGGCCCTCGTTTCCACCGGGGAGCTGTTTTTT	CASRALVSTGELFF
TRBV19	TRBD2	TRBJ2-7	TGTGCCAGTAGTGAGACTAGCCGGGGCTACGAGCAGTACTTC	CASSETSRGYEQYF
TRBV27	TRBD1	TRBJ2-2	TGTGCCAGCAGTTTGGGACAGGGGAGGAGCGGGGAGCTGTTTTTT	CASSLGQGRSGELFF
TRBV7-9	TRBD2	TRBJ2-3	TGTGCCAGCACCTTGGGACTAGCGAACACAGATACGCAGTATTTT	CASTLGLANTDTQYF
TRBV28	NA	TRBJ2-5	TGTGCCAGCAGTATGACAGATCAAGAGACCCAGTACTTC	CASSMTDQETQYF
TRBV5-8	NA	TRBJ2-5	TGTGCCAGCAGCTTGGGGGGGCGCACTCAAGAGACCCAGTACTTC	CASSLGGRTQETQYF
TRBV21-1	NA	TRBJ1-1	TGTGCCAGCAGCAAAAGTGGCGGGAATGGTATGGGGACTGAAGCTTTCTTT	CASSKSGGNGMGTEAFF
TRBV7-8	TRBD1	TRBJ2-2	TGTGCCAGCAGCTTCTCACCGCGGACAGGGGGTGTCTCCGGGGAGCTGTTTTTT	CASSFSPRTGGVSGELFF